This TCR beta chain was recovered during a study of cytomegalovirus exposure and HLA in healthy donors. Primers for the PCR totalled 60 Vbeta and 13 Jbeta. Assay: immunoSEQ multiplex PCR; the TCRdb copy retains only in-frame clones and omits some. The sample shows over 100,000 clones, about 74% of them seen only once. As concerns this clone: Its specificity is unknown.

This CDR3 region has 14 residues. V was pared by 6 bases and J by 6 bases, with 15 bases between. CDR1 is MNHEY and CDR2 is SVGAGI in the germline V gene. This cohort consisted of healthy bone marrow donors. Overall study findings and caveats: The authors later found HLA-associated TCR beta chains more clonally expanded than equally common others. Researchers counted some 150 TCR beta chains as cytomegalovirus-associated. Segments of the TCR beta V type were, in most cases, productive about 87% or about 30% of the time in an earlier analysis.

V usage is TRBV6-5 and J usage is TRBJ1-5; D unresolved. Sequenced input: PBMCs. This sequence was found in a female donor in good health and CMV-seronegative. The CDR3 region has the DNA TGTGCCAGCAGCGCCAACAGAAAACTTCAGCCCCAGCATTTT. This codes for CASSANRKLQPQHF.